This entry lists 23 T cell receptor beta chains sequenced from one sample in a study of control samples from healthy donors and cancer patients. This table comes from immunoSEQ multiplex PCR, and its TCRdb copy is limited to in-frame clones, with some not included. The sample carries 150,000 to 200,000 clones, 96% recorded once. The sequenced sample was blood. The receptors here all came from a woman aged 30 to 39 in good health.

The chain employs TRBV28 and TRBJ1-2; weak D call: TRBD1 (6 bases). Trimming left V 10 bases short and J 0 bases short, with 9 bases between. Germline CDR1 is MDHEN and CDR2 is SYDVKM. The CDR3 has 12 residues. CDR3 loop: CATEGANYGYTF. The CDR3 bases are TGTGCCACAGAGGGGGCTAACTATGGCTACACCTTC.

This rearrangement joins TRBV7-2 to TRBJ2-3, with D maybe TRBD1 (6 bases). This CDR3 is built from 14 residues. Between the trimmed V and J ends, which lost 5 bases and 4 bases, there was a span of 13 bases. Germline CDR1 and CDR2: SGHTA and FQGNSA. The CDR3 sequence: CASSPGQPPDTQYF. The CDR3 coding sequence is TGTGCCAGCAGCCCAGGACAGCCGCCAGATACGCAGTATTTT.

V is TRBV5-1 and J is TRBJ1-2; D unresolved. CDR1 and CDR2 (germline): SGHRS, YFSETQ. Between the trimmed V and J ends, which lost 1 base and 6 bases, there was a span of 10 bases. The CDR3 has 13 residues. The CDR3 spells CASSLSGVNGYTF. CDR3 bases: TGCGCCAGCAGCTTGTCCGGGGTAAATGGCTACACCTTC.

The chain is built from TRBV9 and TRBJ1-1, with 8 bases identical to TRBD1. The ends lost 0 bases at V and 11 bases at J; junction bases unmatched: 9. Per germline, CDR1 SGDLS and CDR2 YYNGEE. The CDR3 sequence is 14 residues long. The CDR3 here is CASSVDPRGREAFF. The CDR3 DNA sequence: TGTGCCAGCAGCGTAGACCCCAGGGGGCGAGAGGCTTTCTTT.

V gene TRBV6-5 combines with J gene TRBJ1-2; D call uncertain. Between the trimmed V and J ends, which lost 5 bases and 8 bases, there was a span of 9 bases. The CDR3 sequence is 11 residues long. Germline CDR1 is MNHEY and CDR2 is SVGAGI. The DNA for the CDR3 is TGTGCCAGCAGTCCCCTTAGAGGCTACACCTTC. As protein: CASSPLRGYTF.

The chain is built from TRBV10-1 and TRBJ1-1; D gene unclear. The germline CDR1 and CDR2 sequences are WNHNN and SYGVQD (reference sequence). The ends were cut back, 3 bases at V and 1 base at J, with 6 bases in the middle. This CDR3 is built from 13 residues. CDR3 residues: CASSDNPNTEAFF. CDR3 nucleotide sequence: TGCGCCAGCAGTGATAATCCGAACACTGAAGCTTTCTTT.

The rearrangement uses TRBV3-1 (or the pseudogene TRBV3-2) and TRBJ1-4, with D unclear. The V gene lost 3 bases and the J gene lost 1 base, with 6 bases spanning the gap. The CDR3 consists of 14 residues. Germline-derived CDR1 and CDR2 are LGHDT and YNNKEL (reference sequence). The CDR3 here is CASSQTETNEKLFF. The CDR3 nucleotides are TGTGCCAGCAGCCAGACGGAAACTAATGAAAAACTGTTTTTT.

The chain combines TRBV28 with TRBJ1-4; D call uncertain. Trimming took 2 bases from V and 8 from J, leaving 3 bases between them. Per germline, CDR1 MDHEN and CDR2 SYDVKM. CDR3 length equals 11 residues. The CDR3 region has the DNA TGTGCCAGCAGTTTAGAAGAAAAACTGTTTTTT. It encodes CASSLEEKLFF.

V gene TRBV7-8 combines with J gene TRBJ2-3, with D maybe TRBD2 (5 bases). Deletions cut 5 bases from V and 1 base from J, with 16 bases between. Germline V gene sequence: CDR1 SGHVS, CDR2 FQNEAQ. This CDR3 spans 16 amino acids. The CDR3 DNA reads TGTGCCAGCAGCCCGGACTCACGGGGTGGCACAGATACGCAGTATTTT. This gives the protein CASSPDSRGGTDTQYF. Based on the CDR3 plus reference TRBV7-8 and TRBJ2-3, the full variable domain is GAGVSQSPRYKVAKRGQDVALRCDPISGHVSLFWYQQALGQGPEFLTYFQNEAQLDKSGLPSDRFFAERPEGSVSTLKIQRTQQEDSAVYLCASSPDSRGGTDTQYFGPGTRLTVL.

The rearrangement joins TRBV27 to TRBJ2-7, with 11 bases that match TRBD1. This CDR3 comprises 14 residues. V was pared by 7 bases and J by 6 bases, with 8 bases of the junction left unmatched. In germline, CDR1 is MNHEY, CDR2 SMNVEV (reference sequence). This CDR3 reads CASTPGTGGSEQYF. The CDR3 DNA is TGTGCCAGCACCCCAGGGACAGGGGGATCCGAGCAGTACTTC.

The V and J genes are TRBV28 and TRBJ2-7; maybe TRBD1 (7 bases). V lost 3 bases and J 7 bases, leaving 22 bases between the germline ends. The CDR3 sequence is 16 residues long. CDR1 MDHEN and CDR2 SYDVKM come from the germline V gene. CDR3 loop: CASSFPSWGARGEQYF. The CDR3 region has the DNA TGTGCCAGCAGTTTCCCTTCATGGGGGGCCAGGGGGGAGCAGTACTTC. Based on the CDR3 plus reference TRBV28 and TRBJ2-7, the full variable domain is DVKVTQSSRYLVKRTGEKVFLECVQDMDHENMFWYRQDPGLGLRLIYFSYDVKMKEKGDIPEGYSVSREKKERFSLILESASTNQTSMYLCASSFPSWGARGEQYFGPGTRLTVT.

The chain combines TRBV30 with TRBJ2-5; possibly TRBD2 for D (6 bases). The CDR3 totals 14 residues. V was shortened by 2 bases and J by 5 bases, with 15 bases between the two germline ends. Germline V lookup: CDR1 GTSNPN, CDR2 SVGIG (reference sequence). The CDR3 sequence: CAWSKAEEGETQYF. CDR3 bases: TGTGCCTGGAGTAAAGCGGAGGAGGGGGAGACCCAGTACTTC.

The chain is built from TRBV7-9 and TRBJ1-2, with 11 bases lining up with TRBD1. Germline CDR1 reads SEHNR; CDR2 reads FQNEAQ (reference sequence). The CDR3 consists of 17 residues. V was clipped by 6 bases and J by 3 bases; unmatched bases: 12. The CDR3 region is CASSFGQGAVDDYGYTF. CDR3 in DNA: TGTGCCAGCAGTTTCGGACAGGGGGCCGTAGATGACTATGGCTACACCTTC.

CDR3 in amino acids: CASSLTRNSGSTYNEQFF. CDR3 coding DNA: TGTGCCAGCAGCCTTACTCGTAATAGCGGGAGTACCTACAATGAGCAGTTCTTC. The chain couples TRBV4-2 to TRBJ2-1; TRBD2 matches 9 bases. CDR1 and CDR2 from the germline V gene are LGHNA and YNFKEQ. V gave up 4 bases and J gave up 2 bases; unmatched junction bases: 12. The CDR3 loop spans 18 amino acids.

The chain joins TRBV5-1 to TRBJ2-1, with a tentative D call TRBD2 (6 bases). Germline CDR1 SGHRS, CDR2 YFSETQ. V lost 4 bases and J 6 bases, leaving 14 bases between the germline ends. The CDR3 is made up of 14 amino acids. CDR3 sequence: CASSTTSTGNEQFF. The DNA of the CDR3 is TGCGCCAGCAGCACCACTAGCACCGGCAATGAGCAGTTCTTC.

The V call is TRBV19, the J call TRBJ2-4; D is undetermined. The CDR3 is made up of 14 amino acids. CDR1 and CDR2 (germline): LNHDA, SQIVND (reference sequence). V was trimmed by 5 bases and J by 6 bases, leaving 14 bases between them. Written as DNA, the CDR3 is TGTGCCAGTAGTCCAGGACCCTGGGTAAACATTCAGTACTTC. Amino acid sequence: CASSPGPWVNIQYF. The full variable domain, its missing parts supplied by reference TRBV19 and TRBJ2-4, is DGGITQSPKYLFRKEGQNVTLSCEQNLNHDAMYWYRQDPGQGLRLIYYSQIVNDFQKGDIAEGYSVSREKKESFPLTVTSAQKNPTAFYLCASSPGPWVNIQYFGAGTRLSVL.

V is TRBV6-5 and J is TRBJ2-5; D is perhaps TRBD2 (7 bases). The CDR3 extends over 14 amino acids. The germline CDR1 and CDR2 sequences are MNHEY and SVGAGI. Trimming left V 2 bases short and J 5 bases short, with 12 bases between. CDR3 region: CASSYRGAHETQYF. CDR3 DNA sequence: TGTGCCAGCAGTTACCGGGGGGCCCACGAGACCCAGTACTTC.

This chain joins TRBV19 and TRBJ1-2, with D uncertain. Looked up from germline, CDR1 is LNHDA and CDR2 is SQIVND (reference sequence). V lost 4 bases and J lost 4, with 10 bases in between. The CDR3 sequence is 13 residues long. CDR3 nucleotide sequence: TGTGCCAGTAGTAGCGGACGCACCTATGGCTACACCTTC. This codes for CASSSGRTYGYTF.

The chain combines TRBV18 with TRBJ2-7; TRBD2 matches 8 bases. Germline V gene lookup returns CDR1 KGHSH and CDR2 LQKENI. Germline trimming cut 1 base from V and 1 base from J; bases unmatched to any gene: 3. This CDR3 has 15 amino acids. CDR3 DNA: TGTGCCAGCTCACCACTAGCGGGAAGTTCCTACGAGCAGTACTTC. Translated: CASSPLAGSSYEQYF. The full variable domain, in which reference TRBV18 and TRBJ2-7 provide the parts outside the CDR3, is NAGVMQNPRHLVRRRGQEARLRCSPMKGHSHVYWYRQLPEEGLKFMVYLQKENIIDESGMPKERFSAEFPKEGPSILRIQQVVRGDSAAYFCASSPLAGSSYEQYFGPGTRLTVT.

The chain has TRBV6-5 and TRBJ1-1; the match to TRBD1 covers 7 bases. The CDR3 length is 14 residues. The J segment lost 5 bases and the V segment lost 4 bases, leaving 7 bases of the junction unmatched. CDR1 is MNHEY, CDR2 SVGAGI, per germline. CDR3 in amino acids: CASSFRTGSTEAFF. Written as DNA, the CDR3 is TGTGCCAGCAGTTTCAGGACAGGCTCAACTGAAGCTTTCTTT.

This chain's CDR3 is CSVEDPGLAGGNEQFF. In nucleotides, the CDR3 is TGCAGCGTTGAAGACCCGGGACTAGCGGGGGGCAATGAGCAGTTCTTC. The chain combines TRBV29-1 with TRBJ2-1, with 15 bases identical to TRBD2. The CDR3 has 16 amino acids. V gave up 0 bases and J gave up 6 bases; unmatched junction bases: 3. Germline loops: CDR1 SQVTM, CDR2 ANQGSEA.

V is TRBV6-5 and J is TRBJ2-2; 7 bases map to TRBD2. Trimming removed 6 bases from V and 5 bases from J; junction bases left unmatched: 6. CDR1 and CDR2 (germline): MNHEY, SVGAGI. The CDR3 runs to 14 residues. The CDR3 nucleotides read TGTGCCAGCAGGACGCGGCGGGAGACCGGGGAGCTGTTTTTT. The encoded protein is CASRTRRETGELFF.

The chain combines TRBV2 with TRBJ1-2; D is perhaps TRBD1 (6 bases). CDR1 SNHLY and CDR2 FYNNEI come from the germline V gene. V was cut by 6 bases and J by 0 bases, with 11 bases left in between. The CDR3 totals 14 residues. The CDR3 bases are TGTGCCAGCAGAAGGGGGATAGCTAACTATGGCTACACCTTC. Translated: CASRRGIANYGYTF.